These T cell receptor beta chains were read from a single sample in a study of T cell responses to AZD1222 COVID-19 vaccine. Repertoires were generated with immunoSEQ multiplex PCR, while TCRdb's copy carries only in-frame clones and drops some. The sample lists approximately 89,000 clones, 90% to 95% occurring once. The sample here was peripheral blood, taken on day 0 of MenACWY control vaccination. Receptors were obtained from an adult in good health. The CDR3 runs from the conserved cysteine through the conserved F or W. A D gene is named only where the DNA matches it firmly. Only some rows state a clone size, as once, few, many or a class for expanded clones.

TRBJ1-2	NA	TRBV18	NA	CASSHLRGGVTHGYTF	TGTGCCAGCTCGCACCTGAGGGGGGGCGTTACGCATGGCTACACCTTC
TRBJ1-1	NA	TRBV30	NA	CAWSVTVNTEAFF	TGTGCCTGGAGTGTGACAGTGAACACTGAAGCTTTCTTT
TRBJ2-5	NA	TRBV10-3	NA	CAISESGTEGETQYF	TGTGCCATCAGTGAGTCCGGGACCGAGGGAGAGACCCAGTACTTC
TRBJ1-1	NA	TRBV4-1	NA	CASSQGGIRGPMRTEAFF	TGCGCCAGCAGCCAAGGGGGCATAAGGGGCCCTATGCGGACTGAAGCTTTCTTT
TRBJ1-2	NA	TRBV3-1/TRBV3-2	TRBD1	CASSPSWDSDGYTF	TGTGCCAGCAGCCCGTCCTGGGACAGCGATGGCTACACCTTC
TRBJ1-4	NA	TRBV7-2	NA	CASSLGVTTTKLFF	TGTGCCAGCAGCTTAGGTGTGACAACGACTAAACTGTTTTTT
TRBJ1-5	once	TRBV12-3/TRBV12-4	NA	CASRRGDQPQHF	TGTGCCAGCAGGAGGGGGGATCAGCCCCAGCATTTT
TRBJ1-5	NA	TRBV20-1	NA	CSASPRMGQPQHF	TGCAGTGCTAGTCCGCGAATGGGTCAGCCCCAGCATTTT
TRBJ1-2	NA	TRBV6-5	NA	CASSYSLTFAGYTF	TGTGCCAGCAGTTACTCGCTCACGTTCGCTGGCTACACCTTC
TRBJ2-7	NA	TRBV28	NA	CASTLGQHSYEQYF	TGTGCCAGCACCTTGGGGCAGCACTCCTACGAGCAGTACTTC
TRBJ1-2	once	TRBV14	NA	CASSQLGPGQGPYGYTF	TGTGCCAGCAGCCAATTGGGCCCGGGACAAGGTCCTTATGGCTACACCTTC
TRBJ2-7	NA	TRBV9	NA	CASSEGNKGYEQYF	TGTGCCAGCAGCGAGGGGAATAAAGGTTACGAGCAGTACTTC
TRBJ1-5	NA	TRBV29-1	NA	CSSSPGAGDNQPQHF	TGCAGCTCATCCCCAGGGGCAGGGGATAATCAGCCCCAGCATTTT
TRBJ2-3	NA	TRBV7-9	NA	CASSLQSGTSTTQYF	TGTGCCAGCAGCTTACAAAGCGGTACCTCTACAACGCAGTATTTT
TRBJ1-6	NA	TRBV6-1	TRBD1	CASLTGVEGSPLHF	TGTGCCAGCCTGACAGGGGTGGAAGGGTCACCCCTCCACTTT
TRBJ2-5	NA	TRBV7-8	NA	CASSWRTGETQYF	TGTGCCAGCAGCTGGAGGACGGGGGAGACCCAGTACTTC
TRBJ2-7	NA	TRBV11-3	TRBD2	CASSPPGREEQYF	TGTGCCAGCAGCCCCCCAGGGAGGGAAGAGCAGTACTTC
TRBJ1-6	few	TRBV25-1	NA	CASSDWGVENSPLHF	TGTGCCAGCAGTGACTGGGGGGTAGAGAATTCACCCCTCCACTTT
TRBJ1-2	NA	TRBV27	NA	CPGKPRVNYGYTF	TGTCCCGGGAAGCCCCGAGTTAACTATGGCTACACCTTC
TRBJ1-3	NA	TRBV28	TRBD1	CASSSGGTGNTIYF	TGTGCCAGCAGTTCAGGGGGAACTGGAAACACCATATATTTT
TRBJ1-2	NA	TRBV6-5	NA	CASSPGYGYTF	TGTGCCAGCAGCCCCGGCTATGGCTACACCTTC
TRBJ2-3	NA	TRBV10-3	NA	CATSGVGTDTQYF	TGTGCCACCTCGGGGGTAGGCACAGATACGCAGTATTTT
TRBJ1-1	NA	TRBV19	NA	CASRPEINTEAFF	TGTGCCAGTCGCCCGGAAATTAACACTGAAGCTTTCTTT
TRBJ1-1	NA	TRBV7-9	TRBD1	CASRSTQGAPEAFF	TGTGCCAGCCGATCGACCCAGGGGGCGCCGGAAGCTTTCTTT
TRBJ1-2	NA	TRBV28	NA	CASSFNSVYGYTF	TGTGCCAGCAGTTTTAACAGCGTCTATGGCTACACCTTC
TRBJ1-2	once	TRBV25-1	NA	CASRTATGGYTF	TGTGCCAGCAGGACAGCCACGGGGGGCTACACCTTC
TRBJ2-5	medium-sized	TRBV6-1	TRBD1	CASSEHQGDVETQYF	TGTGCCAGCAGTGAACATCAGGGGGACGTAGAGACCCAGTACTTC
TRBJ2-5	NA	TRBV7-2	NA	CASSLGGTTRGTQYF	TGTGCCAGCAGCTTAGGTGGGACCACTAGAGGGACCCAGTACTTC
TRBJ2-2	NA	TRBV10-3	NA	CAIRYTAGPTGINTGELFF	TGTGCCATCAGATATACAGCCGGACCTACAGGGATAAACACCGGGGAGCTGTTTTTT
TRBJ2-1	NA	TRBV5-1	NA	CASSALERSHEQFF	TGCGCCAGCAGCGCGCTAGAGCGGAGCCATGAGCAGTTCTTC
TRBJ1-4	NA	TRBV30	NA	CAWTSDKAGATNEKLFF	TGTGCCTGGACCTCTGACAAGGCGGGCGCAACTAATGAAAAACTGTTTTTT
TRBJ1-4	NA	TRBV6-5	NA	CASSFQRAGEKLFF	TGTGCCAGCAGTTTTCAGCGAGCCGGGGAAAAACTGTTTTTT
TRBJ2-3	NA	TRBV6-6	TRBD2	CASSQASGRGDHTQYF	TGTGCCAGCAGCCAGGCCAGCGGGAGAGGAGATCATACGCAGTATTTT
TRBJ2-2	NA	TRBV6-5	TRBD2	CASSFLTSGRPGELFF	TGTGCCAGCAGTTTCCTGACTAGCGGGAGGCCCGGGGAGCTGTTTTTT
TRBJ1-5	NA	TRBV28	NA	CASSLPGGEAMRPQHF	TGTGCCAGCAGTTTACCGGGGGGCGAAGCAATGCGGCCCCAGCATTTT
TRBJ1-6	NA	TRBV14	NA	CASSQGSYNSPLHF	TGTGCCAGCAGTCAGGGGTCCTATAATTCACCCCTCCACTTT
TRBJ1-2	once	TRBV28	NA	CASSSDGGGVYGYTF	TGTGCCAGCAGTTCCGATGGCGGGGGAGTCTATGGCTACACCTTC
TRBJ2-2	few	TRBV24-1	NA	CATARVAGELFF	TGTGCCACCGCTAGGGTTGCCGGGGAGCTGTTTTTT
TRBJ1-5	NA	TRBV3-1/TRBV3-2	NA	CASSQRSSQPQHF	TGTGCCAGCAGCCAGCGCAGTTCTCAGCCCCAGCATTTT
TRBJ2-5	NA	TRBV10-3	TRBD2	CATKREIETQYF	TGTGCCACAAAGCGGGAAATAGAGACCCAGTACTTC
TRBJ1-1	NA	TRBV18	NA	CASSPPGMNTEAFF	TGTGCCAGCTCACCACCGGGAATGAACACTGAAGCTTTCTTT
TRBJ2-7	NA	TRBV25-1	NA	CASSVADLPYEQYF	TGTGCCAGCAGTGTAGCGGACCTCCCCTACGAGCAGTACTTC
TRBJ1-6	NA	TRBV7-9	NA	CASSSGGGSPLHF	TGTGCCAGCAGCTCGGGCGGGGGATCACCCCTCCACTTT
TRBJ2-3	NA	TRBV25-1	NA	CASSESGSLDTQYF	TGTGCCAGCAGTGAAAGTGGCTCCCTTGATACGCAGTATTTT
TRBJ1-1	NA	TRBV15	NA	CATSIRGVDTEAFF	TGTGCCACCAGCATTAGGGGAGTGGACACTGAAGCTTTCTTT
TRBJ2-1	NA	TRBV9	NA	CASSDSASSYNEQFF	TGTGCCAGCAGCGATAGCGCGAGCTCCTACAATGAGCAGTTCTTC
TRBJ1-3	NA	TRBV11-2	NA	CASSLDHGRTGNTIYF	TGTGCCAGCAGCTTAGATCATGGGAGGACTGGAAACACCATATATTTT
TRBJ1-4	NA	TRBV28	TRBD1	CASSQTGGGEKLFF	TGTGCCAGCAGTCAGACAGGGGGCGGGGAAAAACTGTTTTTT
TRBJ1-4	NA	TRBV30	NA	CAWSPLGPPEKLFF	TGTGCCTGGAGTCCTTTGGGGCCGCCTGAAAAACTGTTTTTT
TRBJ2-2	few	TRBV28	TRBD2	CASGVDEIAGAGELFF	TGTGCCAGCGGAGTGGACGAAATAGCGGGAGCCGGGGAGCTGTTTTTT
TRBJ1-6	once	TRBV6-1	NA	CASSERQGGNSPLHF	TGTGCCAGCAGTGAACGTCAGGGAGGAAATTCACCCCTCCACTTT
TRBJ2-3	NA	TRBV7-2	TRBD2	CASSLMAPGGINTDTQYF	TGTGCCAGCAGCTTAATGGCCCCGGGAGGAATTAACACAGATACGCAGTATTTT